This TCR beta chain was recorded in a study of blood T cell repertoires in COVID-19. Study-wide context: Researchers got acute and convalescent COVID-19 samples from the United States, Italy and Spain. PBMCs, B-cell-depleted T cells, or T cells provided the cDNA or gDNA that made up the material.

Authors' analysis steps: The authors estimated nucleated cell counts from reference gene primer amplification. Clones were sequenced by immunoSEQ multiplex PCR, and TCRdb holds only the in-frame ones, with some missing. That table furnishes V, J and clone size, whereas the DNA furnished D and trimming. Counted here are 300,000 to 400,000 clones, around nine tenths occurring once; the ten biggest clones make up around 3.3%. Germline CDR1 and CDR2: MNHEY and SVGAGI. The CDR3 contains 13 residues. Germline trimming cut 6 bases from V and 3 bases from J; bases unmatched to any gene: 4. This sequence originates from a woman aged 18-29 years who had recovered from COVID-19. V gene TRBV6-5 combines with J gene TRBJ1-1, with 7 nucleotides matching TRBD1. The sample comprised peripheral blood. CDR3 loop: CASSARGYTEAFF. DNA of the CDR3: TGTGCCAGCAGCGCCAGGGGGTACACTGAAGCTTTCTTT.